Presented here are 20 T cell receptor beta chains from one specimen sequenced in a study of T cell responses to AZD1222 COVID-19 vaccine. Libraries were prepared by immunoSEQ multiplex PCR; TCRdb keeps only in-frame clonotypes and omits some of them. The sample lists some 110,000 clones; 88% were seen once. The input for sequencing was peripheral blood, taken 28 days after the second AZD1222 dose. The receptor set was obtained from an adult who received the AZD1222 COVID-19 vaccine.

This sequence joins TRBV24-1 and TRBJ2-7; 8 bases are shared with TRBD1. V lost 2 bases to trimming and J lost 2 bases; unmatched junction nucleotides: 4. The germline CDR1 and CDR2 sequences are KGHDR and SFDVKD. The CDR3 has 15 residues. The CDR3 DNA reads TGTGCCACCAGTGATTCCGGGACAGGACCCTACGAGCAGTACTTC. It encodes CATSDSGTGPYEQYF.

This clone appeared a single time. This rearrangement joins TRBV27 to TRBJ2-7; no reliable D call. From germline, CDR1 is MNHEY and CDR2 SMNVEV (reference sequence). Trimming cost V 4 bases and J 2 bases, with 18 bases left between them. There are 16 residues in the CDR3. The CDR3 DNA reads TGTGCCAGCAGTTCACCCCCTAGACGGATACCCTACGAGCAGTACTTC. Residues: CASSSPPRRIPYEQYF.

The rearrangement uses TRBV9 and TRBJ2-1; perhaps TRBD2 as D (5 bases). CDR1 SGDLS and CDR2 YYNGEE come from the germline V gene. Trimming cost V 0 bases and J 6 bases, with 13 bases left between them. There are 15 residues in the CDR3. The CDR3 loop is CASSVGRNSVNEQFF. CDR3 sequence (DNA): TGTGCCAGCAGCGTAGGACGAAATAGCGTCAATGAGCAGTTCTTC. The whole variable domain, filled in from reference TRBV9 and TRBJ2-1, reads DSGVTQTPKHLITATGQRVTLRCSPRSGDLSVYWYQQSLDQGLQFLIQYYNGEERAKGNILERFSAQQFPDLHSELNLSSLELGDSALYFCASSVGRNSVNEQFFGPGTRLTVL.

The chain is built from TRBV7-9 and TRBJ1-5, with 7 bases aligning to TRBD1. This CDR3 comprises 14 residues. CDR1 and CDR2 (germline): SEHNR, FQNEAQ (reference sequence). J lost 6 bases, V lost 3 bases, and 5 bases had no gene match. The CDR3 sequence is CASSFTGDGQPQHF. CDR3 nucleotides: TGTGCCAGCAGCTTTACAGGGGACGGTCAGCCCCAGCATTTT.

This sequence joins TRBV6-1 and TRBJ2-1, with D tentatively TRBD2 (5 bases). Germline V CDR1 and CDR2: MNHNS, SASEGT. The ends were cut back, 3 bases at V and 4 bases at J, with 7 bases in the middle. This CDR3 is 13 amino acids long. The CDR3 nucleotides are TGTGCCAGCAGTGAGGGAGTTTACAATGAGCAGTTCTTC. Translating it yields CASSEGVYNEQFF.

This clone occurred a few times. The V and J genes are TRBV28 and TRBJ1-1, with 7 positions matching TRBD1. The ends lost 6 bases at V and 1 base at J; junction bases unmatched: 5. The CDR3 has 14 residues. Germline V lookup: CDR1 MDHEN, CDR2 SYDVKM. The CDR3 region is CASRYRGRNTEAFF. The CDR3 nucleotides are TGTGCCAGCAGGTACAGGGGACGGAACACTGAAGCTTTCTTT.

The chain employs TRBV11-3 and TRBJ1-3; TRBD1 aligns across 8 bases. Germline trimming cut 5 bases from V and 2 bases from J; bases unmatched to any gene: 8. Germline V gives CDR1 SGHNT, CDR2 YENEEA. The CDR3 is made up of 16 amino acids. The CDR3 DNA is TGTGCCAGCAGCCCAGGGGCGACAGGGGCTGGAAACACCATATATTTT. Translation gives CASSPGATGAGNTIYF.

This clone was seen a few times. The V call is TRBV19, the J call TRBJ2-7, with a possible D match to TRBD1 (7 bases). The CDR3 covers 14 residues. CDR1 and CDR2 (germline): LNHDA, SQIVND (reference sequence). V was trimmed by 5 bases and J by 7 bases, leaving 18 bases between them. The CDR3 DNA sequence: TGTGCCAGTAGTGTGGCAGGGGGGATGTGGGAGCAGTACTTC. The encoded protein is CASSVAGGMWEQYF.

V usage is TRBV6-5 and J usage is TRBJ2-1; 9 bases map to TRBD1. Germline CDR1 reads MNHEY; CDR2 reads SVGAGI. This CDR3 contains 14 residues. V was pared by 3 bases and J by 7 bases, with 4 bases of the junction left unmatched. CDR3 in DNA: TGTGCCAGCAGTTATCTCGGACAGGGGAATGAGCAGTTCTTC. It yields the protein CASSYLGQGNEQFF.

The chain combines TRBV6-4 with TRBJ1-2; no reliable D call. This CDR3 has 12 residues. Germline V gene sequence: CDR1 MRHNA, CDR2 SNTAGT. Trimming left V 6 bases short and J 1 base short, with 6 bases between. Here the CDR3 reads CASSGNNYGYTF. The DNA for the CDR3 is TGTGCCAGCAGCGGCAATAACTATGGCTACACCTTC.

This clone has just one count. The chain combines TRBV7-3 with TRBJ1-2; weak D call: TRBD1 (6 bases). V gave up 5 bases and J gave up 4 bases, with 11 bases separating them. The V gene's germline CDR1 is SGHTA and CDR2 FQGTGA. The CDR3 is 13 amino acids. The CDR3 protein is CASSPGQSYGYTF. The CDR3, as DNA: TGTGCCAGCAGCCCGGGACAAAGCTATGGCTACACCTTC.

The gene calls are TRBV6-2 or TRBV6-3 and TRBJ2-1; possibly TRBD1 for D (6 bases). Per the germline V gene, CDR1 is MNHEY and CDR2 is SVGEGT. There are 18 residues in the CDR3. The ends were cut back, 2 bases at V and 8 bases at J, with 25 bases in the middle. As DNA, the CDR3 is TGTGCCAGCAGTTACCCCACCTTAGGGGGAGTAGTCTCGCATGAGCAGTTCTTC. Encoded protein: CASSYPTLGGVVSHEQFF.

CDR3 DNA: TGCGCCAGCAGCCTCGCCGGGACAGCGACCTCTGGAAACACCATATATTTT. As protein: CASSLAGTATSGNTIYF. The rearrangement uses TRBV5-1 and TRBJ1-3, with TRBD1 matching over 7 bases. The CDR3 is 17 residues long. V lost 4 bases and J lost 0; bases outside the gene matches: 10. Germline loops: CDR1 SGHRS, CDR2 YFSETQ.

The rearrangement joins TRBV2 to TRBJ2-7, with 9 bases aligning to TRBD1. Germline CDR1 is SNHLY and CDR2 is FYNNEI. The CDR3 contains 15 residues. Unmatched junction bases numbered 9, after V lost 6 bases and J lost 3 bases. The chain's CDR3 is CASRGSGQGYYEQYF. CDR3 bases: TGTGCCAGCAGGGGATCGGGACAGGGTTACTACGAGCAGTACTTC.

The chain recombines TRBV10-3 with TRBJ2-1; D gene unclear. This CDR3 has 14 amino acids. V gave up 3 bases and J gave up 0 bases, with 6 bases separating them. Germline lookup yields CDR1 ENHRY and CDR2 SYGVKD. CDR3 in amino acids: CAISDLSSYNEQFF. The CDR3 region has the DNA TGTGCCATCAGTGATCTGAGCTCCTACAATGAGCAGTTCTTC.

V gene TRBV4-1 combines with J gene TRBJ2-5; the D is unclear. Deletions cut 1 base from V and 7 bases from J, with 13 bases between. The V gene's germline CDR1 is MGHRA and CDR2 YSYEKL. The CDR3 extends over 14 amino acids. The CDR3 coding sequence is TGCGCCAGCAGCCAAGTGGGCGGCGTGGCGACCCAGTACTTC. Translation gives CASSQVGGVATQYF.

J is TRBJ1-6 and V is TRBV19; a possible D gene is TRBD1 (5 bases). The V and J ends lost 4 bases and 4 bases respectively, with 14 bases between them. The CDR3 length is 16 residues. Per germline, CDR1 LNHDA and CDR2 SQIVND (reference sequence). The CDR3 sequence: CASSTSWKGYNSPLHF. CDR3 nucleotides: TGTGCCAGTAGTACGTCTTGGAAGGGGTATAATTCACCCCTCCACTTT.

This chain links TRBV5-4 with TRBJ1-1, with 7 bases matching TRBD1. CDR3 size: 18 residues. V was clipped by 4 bases and J by 0 bases; unmatched bases: 15. Germline loops: CDR1 SGHNT, CDR2 YYREEE (reference sequence). The CDR3 nucleotides are TGTGCCAGCAGCGGACGCCGGGACAGCGGGCCCATGAACACTGAAGCTTTCTTT. It yields the protein CASSGRRDSGPMNTEAFF.

The J gene is TRBJ1-2, the V gene TRBV28; TRBD1 is a possible D gene (6 bases). The CDR3 loop spans 16 amino acids. From germline, CDR1 is MDHEN and CDR2 SYDVKM. V was cut by 6 bases and J by 6 bases, with 23 bases left in between. The CDR3 region is CASSPGGGLLTNGYTF. The CDR3 DNA is TGTGCCAGCAGCCCCGGTGGGGGCCTTCTAACTAATGGCTACACCTTC.

The chain combines TRBV11-2 with TRBJ2-3, with D uncertain. Germline CDR1 SGHAT, CDR2 FQNNGV. The CDR3 extends over 11 amino acids. The V and J ends lost 1 base and 4 bases respectively, with 0 bases between them. The CDR3 DNA sequence: TGTGCCAGCAGCTTAGCAGATACGCAGTATTTT. Translation: CASSLADTQYF.